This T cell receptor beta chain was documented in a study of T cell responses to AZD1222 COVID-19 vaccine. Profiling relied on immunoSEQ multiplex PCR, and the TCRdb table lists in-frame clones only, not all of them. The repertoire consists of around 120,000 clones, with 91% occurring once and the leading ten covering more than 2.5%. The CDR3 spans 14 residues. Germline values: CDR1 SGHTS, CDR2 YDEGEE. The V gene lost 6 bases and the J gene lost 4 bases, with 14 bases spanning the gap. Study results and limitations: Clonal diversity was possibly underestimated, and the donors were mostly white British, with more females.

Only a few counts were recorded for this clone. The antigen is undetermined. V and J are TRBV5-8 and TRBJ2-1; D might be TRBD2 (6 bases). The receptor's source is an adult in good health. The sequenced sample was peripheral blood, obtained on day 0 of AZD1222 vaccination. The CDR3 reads CASNLREAYNEQFF. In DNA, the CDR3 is TGTGCCAGCAACCTAAGGGAGGCTTACAATGAGCAGTTCTTC.